This TCR beta chain was profiled in a study of blood T cell repertoires in COVID-19. About the study: From T cells, B-cell-depleted T cells, or PBMCs came the material, which was cDNA or gDNA.

This CDR3 contains 16 residues. Germline V gene sequence: CDR1 MRHNA, CDR2 SNTAGT. The V and J ends lost 6 bases and 2 bases, in that order; junction bases with no gene match: 10. In the source study's methods: Counts of nucleated cells, estimated from reference gene primer amplification, were obtained. Sequenced by immunoSEQ multiplex PCR; TCRdb stores in-frame clones only, minus some. The DNA was the basis for D and trimming; V, J and clone size are from that table. The data show some 99,000 clones, more than 70% seen once. Sequenced: peripheral blood. V usage is TRBV6-4 and J usage is TRBJ1-1; the match to TRBD1 covers 9 bases. This receptor was obtained from an older man with acute or convalescent COVID-19. CDR3 amino acids: CASRPYYRGPNTEAFF. CDR3 coding DNA: TGTGCCAGCAGACCATACTACAGGGGGCCCAACACTGAAGCTTTCTTT.